Reported below is one TCR beta chain. The source of the sample is a study of blood T cell repertoires in COVID-19. This table comes from immunoSEQ multiplex PCR, and its TCRdb copy is limited to in-frame clones, with some not included. The sample holds around 75,000 clones; roughly 80% are singletons and the top ten take about 13%. Germline assignment: CDR1 SGHDT and CDR2 YYEEEE. This CDR3 spans 15 amino acids. V was pared by 7 bases and J by 5 bases, with 22 bases between. The sequencing input was peripheral blood. This sequence was found in a man aged 50 or older with COVID-19, enrolled during active disease. The chain carries TRBV5-6 and TRBJ2-7; D possibly corresponds to TRBD2 (7 bases). The CDR3 nucleotides read TGTGCCAGCGGGGGCGCTGCGGGAGCTTCGAACGAGCAGTACTTC. It specifies CASGGAAGASNEQYF. Complete variable domain (other parts from reference TRBV5-6 and TRBJ2-7): DAGVTQSPTHLIKTRGQQVTLRCSPKSGHDTVSWYQQALGQGPQFIFQYYEEEERQRGNFPDRFSGHQFPNYSSELNVNALLLGDSALYLCASGGAAGASNEQYFGPGTRLTVT.